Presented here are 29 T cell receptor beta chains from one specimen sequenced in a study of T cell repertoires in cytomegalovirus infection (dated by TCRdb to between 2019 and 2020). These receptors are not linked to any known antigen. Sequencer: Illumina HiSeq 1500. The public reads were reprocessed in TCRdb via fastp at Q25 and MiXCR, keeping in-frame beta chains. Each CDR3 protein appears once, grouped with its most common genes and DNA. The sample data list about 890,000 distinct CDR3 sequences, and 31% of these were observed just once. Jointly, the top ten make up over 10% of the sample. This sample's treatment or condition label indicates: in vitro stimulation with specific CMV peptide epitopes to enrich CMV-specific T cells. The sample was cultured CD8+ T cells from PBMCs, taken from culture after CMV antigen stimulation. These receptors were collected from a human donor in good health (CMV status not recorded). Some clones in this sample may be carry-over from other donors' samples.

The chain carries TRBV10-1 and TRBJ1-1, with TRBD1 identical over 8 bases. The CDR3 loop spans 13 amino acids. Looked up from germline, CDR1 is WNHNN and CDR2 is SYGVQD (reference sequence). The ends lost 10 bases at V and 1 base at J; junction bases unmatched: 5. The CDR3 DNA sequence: TGCGCCACTGGACAGGGACAGAACACTGAAGCTTTCTTT. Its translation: CATGQGQNTEAFF.

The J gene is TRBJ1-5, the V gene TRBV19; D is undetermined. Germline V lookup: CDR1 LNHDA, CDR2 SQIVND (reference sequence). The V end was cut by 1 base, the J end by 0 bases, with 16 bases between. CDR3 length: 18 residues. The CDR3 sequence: CASSIGLQEDLSNQPQHF. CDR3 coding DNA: TGTGCCAGTAGTATAGGTTTACAAGAAGACCTTAGCAATCAGCCCCAGCATTTT.

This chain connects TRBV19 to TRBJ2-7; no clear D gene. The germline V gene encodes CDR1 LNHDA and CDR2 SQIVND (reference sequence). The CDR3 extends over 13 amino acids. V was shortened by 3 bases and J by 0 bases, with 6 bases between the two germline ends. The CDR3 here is CASSMAISYEQYV. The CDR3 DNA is TGTGCCAGTAGTATGGCAATCTCCTACGAGCAGTACGTC.

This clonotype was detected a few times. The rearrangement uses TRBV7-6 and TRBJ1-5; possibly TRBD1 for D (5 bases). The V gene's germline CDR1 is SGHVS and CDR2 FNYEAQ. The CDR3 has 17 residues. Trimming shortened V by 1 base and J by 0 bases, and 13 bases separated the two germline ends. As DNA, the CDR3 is TGTGCCAGCAGCTTAGGCGGGGGTTCCCTTAGCAATCAGCCCCAGCATTTT. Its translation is CASSLGGGSLSNQPQHF.

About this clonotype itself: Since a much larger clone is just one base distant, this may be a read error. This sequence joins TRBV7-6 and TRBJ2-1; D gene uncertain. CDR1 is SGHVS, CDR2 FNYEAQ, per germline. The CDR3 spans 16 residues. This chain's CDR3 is CASNLAGRSSYNEQFF. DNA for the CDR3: TGTGCCAGCAACTTAGCCGGACGAAGCTCCTACAATGAGCAGTTCTTC.

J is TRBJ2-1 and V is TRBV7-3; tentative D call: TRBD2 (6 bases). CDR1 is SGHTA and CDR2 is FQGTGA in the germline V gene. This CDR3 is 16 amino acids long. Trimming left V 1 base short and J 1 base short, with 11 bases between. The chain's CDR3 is CASSLSPSGSYNEQFF. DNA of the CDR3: TGTGCCAGCAGCTTAAGTCCGAGCGGGTCCTACAATGAGCAGTTCTTC.

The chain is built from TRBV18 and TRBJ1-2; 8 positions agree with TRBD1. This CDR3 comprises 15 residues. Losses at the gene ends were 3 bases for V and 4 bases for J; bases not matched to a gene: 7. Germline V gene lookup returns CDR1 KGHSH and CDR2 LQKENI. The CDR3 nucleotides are TGTGCCAGCTCACCCCCTGCAGGGGGCAGCTATGGCTACACCTTC. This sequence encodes CASSPPAGGSYGYTF. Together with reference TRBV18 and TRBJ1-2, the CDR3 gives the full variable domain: NAGVMQNPRHLVRRRGQEARLRCSPMKGHSHVYWYRQLPEEGLKFMVYLQKENIIDESGMPKERFSAEFPKEGPSILRIQQVVRGDSAAYFCASSPPAGGSYGYTFGSGTRLTVV.

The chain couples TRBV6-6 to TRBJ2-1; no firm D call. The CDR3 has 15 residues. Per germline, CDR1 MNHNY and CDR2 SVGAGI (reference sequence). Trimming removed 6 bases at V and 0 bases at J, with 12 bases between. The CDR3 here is CASSPLISSYNEQFF. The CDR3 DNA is TGTGCCAGCAGCCCTCTTATTAGCTCCTACAATGAGCAGTTCTTC.

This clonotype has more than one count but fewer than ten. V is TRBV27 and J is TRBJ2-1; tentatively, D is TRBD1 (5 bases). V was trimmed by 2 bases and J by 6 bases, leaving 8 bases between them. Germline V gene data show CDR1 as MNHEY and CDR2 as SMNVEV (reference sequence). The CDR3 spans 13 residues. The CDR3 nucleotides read TGTGCCAGCAGTTTAGCCAGGGCCAATGAGCAGTTCTTC. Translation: CASSLARANEQFF.

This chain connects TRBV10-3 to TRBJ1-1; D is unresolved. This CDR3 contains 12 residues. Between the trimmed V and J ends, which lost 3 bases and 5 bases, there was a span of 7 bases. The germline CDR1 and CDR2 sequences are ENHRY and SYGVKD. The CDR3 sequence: CAISDAETEAFF. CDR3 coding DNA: TGTGCCATCAGTGATGCGGAGACTGAAGCTTTCTTT.

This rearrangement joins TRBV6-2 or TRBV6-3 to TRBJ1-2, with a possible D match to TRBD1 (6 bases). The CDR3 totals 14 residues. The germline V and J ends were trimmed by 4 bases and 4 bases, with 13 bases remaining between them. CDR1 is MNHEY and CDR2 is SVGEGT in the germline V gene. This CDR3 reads CASSLRTERYGYTF. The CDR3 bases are TGTGCCAGCAGTTTGCGGACAGAACGCTATGGCTACACCTTC.

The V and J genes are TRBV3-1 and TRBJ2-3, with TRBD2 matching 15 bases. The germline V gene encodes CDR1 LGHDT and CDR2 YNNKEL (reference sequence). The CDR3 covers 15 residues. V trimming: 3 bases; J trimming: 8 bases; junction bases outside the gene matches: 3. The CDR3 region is CASSHGLAGGPTQYF. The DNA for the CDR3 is TGTGCCAGCAGCCACGGACTAGCGGGGGGGCCTACGCAGTATTTT.

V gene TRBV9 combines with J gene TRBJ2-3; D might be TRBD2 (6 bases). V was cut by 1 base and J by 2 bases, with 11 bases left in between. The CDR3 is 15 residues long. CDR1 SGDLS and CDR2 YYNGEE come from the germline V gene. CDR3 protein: CASSVRAGYTDTQYF. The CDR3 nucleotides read TGTGCCAGCAGCGTACGGGCGGGGTACACAGATACGCAGTATTTT.

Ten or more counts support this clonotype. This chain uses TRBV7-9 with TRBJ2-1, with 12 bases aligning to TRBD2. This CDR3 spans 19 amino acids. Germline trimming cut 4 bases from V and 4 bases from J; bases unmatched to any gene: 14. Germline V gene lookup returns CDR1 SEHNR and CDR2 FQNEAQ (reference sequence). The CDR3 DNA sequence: TGTGCCAGCAGCTACCCCTCGGGGCTAGCGGGGGGGCAATACAATGAGCAGTTCTTC. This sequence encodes CASSYPSGLAGGQYNEQFF.

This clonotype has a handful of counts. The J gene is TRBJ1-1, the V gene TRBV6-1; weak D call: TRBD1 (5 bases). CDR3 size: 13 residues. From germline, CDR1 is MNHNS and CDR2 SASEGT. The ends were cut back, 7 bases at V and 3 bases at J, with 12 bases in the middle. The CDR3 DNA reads TGTGCCAGCATTTTACGGGGGTACACTGAAGCTTTCTTT. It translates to CASILRGYTEAFF.

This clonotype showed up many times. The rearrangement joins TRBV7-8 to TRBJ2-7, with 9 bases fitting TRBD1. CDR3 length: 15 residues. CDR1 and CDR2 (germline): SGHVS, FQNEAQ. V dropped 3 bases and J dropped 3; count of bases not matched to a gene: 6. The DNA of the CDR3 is TGTGCCAGCAGCTTTTGGACAGGGGAATTCTACGAGCAGTACTTC. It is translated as CASSFWTGEFYEQYF.

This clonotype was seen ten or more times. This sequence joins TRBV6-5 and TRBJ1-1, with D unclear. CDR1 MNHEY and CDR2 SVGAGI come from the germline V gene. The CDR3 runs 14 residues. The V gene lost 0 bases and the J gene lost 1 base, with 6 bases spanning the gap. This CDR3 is CASSYSSANTEAFF. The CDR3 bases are TGTGCCAGCAGTTACTCGTCGGCGAACACTGAAGCTTTCTTT.

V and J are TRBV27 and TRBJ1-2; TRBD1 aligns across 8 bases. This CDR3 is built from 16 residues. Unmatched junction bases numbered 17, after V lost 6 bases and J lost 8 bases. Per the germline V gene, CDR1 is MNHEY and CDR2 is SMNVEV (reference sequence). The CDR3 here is CASRPIKDRVEDGYTF. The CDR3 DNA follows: TGTGCCAGCAGACCTATCAAGGACAGGGTCGAAGACGGCTACACCTTC.

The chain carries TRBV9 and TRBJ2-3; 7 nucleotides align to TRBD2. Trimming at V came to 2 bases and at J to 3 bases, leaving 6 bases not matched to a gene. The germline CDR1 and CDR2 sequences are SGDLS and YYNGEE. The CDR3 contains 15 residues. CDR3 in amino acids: CASSVDGGKTDTQYF. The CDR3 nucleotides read TGTGCCAGCAGCGTCGACGGGGGGAAAACAGATACGCAGTATTTT. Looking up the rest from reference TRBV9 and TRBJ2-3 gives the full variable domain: DSGVTQTPKHLITATGQRVTLRCSPRSGDLSVYWYQQSLDQGLQFLIQYYNGEERAKGNILERFSAQQFPDLHSELNLSSLELGDSALYFCASSVDGGKTDTQYFGPGTRLTVL.

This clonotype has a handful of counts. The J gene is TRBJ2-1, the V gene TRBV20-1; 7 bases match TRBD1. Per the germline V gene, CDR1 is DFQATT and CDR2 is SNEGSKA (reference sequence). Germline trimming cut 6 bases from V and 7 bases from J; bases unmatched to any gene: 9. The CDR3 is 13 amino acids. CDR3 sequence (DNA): TGCAGTGCACAGGACAGGTGGGGGAATGAGCAGTTCTTC. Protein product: CSAQDRWGNEQFF.

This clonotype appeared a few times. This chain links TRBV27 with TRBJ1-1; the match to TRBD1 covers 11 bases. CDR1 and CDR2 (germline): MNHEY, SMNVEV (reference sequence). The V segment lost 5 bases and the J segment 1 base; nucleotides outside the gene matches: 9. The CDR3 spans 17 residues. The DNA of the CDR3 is TGTGCCAGCAGTATTATGGGACAGGGGGTCGAGAACACTGAAGCTTTCTTT. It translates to CASSIMGQGVENTEAFF.

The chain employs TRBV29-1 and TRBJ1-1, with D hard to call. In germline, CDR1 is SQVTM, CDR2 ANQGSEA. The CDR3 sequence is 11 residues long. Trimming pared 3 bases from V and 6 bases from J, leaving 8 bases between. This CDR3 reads CSVELYPEAFF. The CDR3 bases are TGCAGCGTTGAGCTATACCCTGAAGCTTTCTTT.

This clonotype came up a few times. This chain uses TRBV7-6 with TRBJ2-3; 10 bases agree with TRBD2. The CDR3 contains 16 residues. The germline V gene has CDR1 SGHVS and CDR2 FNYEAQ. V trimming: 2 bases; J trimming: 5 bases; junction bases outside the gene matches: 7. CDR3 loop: CASSLTAGGTRDTQYF. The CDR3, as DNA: TGTGCCAGCAGCTTAACAGCGGGGGGGACTCGAGATACGCAGTATTTT.

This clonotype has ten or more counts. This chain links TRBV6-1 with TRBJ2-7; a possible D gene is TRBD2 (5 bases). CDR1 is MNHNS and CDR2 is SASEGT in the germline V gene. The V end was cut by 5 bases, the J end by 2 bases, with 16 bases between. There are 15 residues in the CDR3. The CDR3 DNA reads TGTGCCAGCAGTCGTCAGAGGGCAGCCGCCTACGAGCAGTACTTC. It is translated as CASSRQRAAAYEQYF.

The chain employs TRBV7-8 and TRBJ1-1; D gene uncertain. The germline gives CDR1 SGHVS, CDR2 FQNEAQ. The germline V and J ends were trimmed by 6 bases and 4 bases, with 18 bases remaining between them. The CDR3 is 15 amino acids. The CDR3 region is CASSFDRTLSTEAFF. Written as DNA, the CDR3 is TGTGCCAGCAGTTTTGACCGCACTTTGAGCACTGAAGCTTTCTTT.

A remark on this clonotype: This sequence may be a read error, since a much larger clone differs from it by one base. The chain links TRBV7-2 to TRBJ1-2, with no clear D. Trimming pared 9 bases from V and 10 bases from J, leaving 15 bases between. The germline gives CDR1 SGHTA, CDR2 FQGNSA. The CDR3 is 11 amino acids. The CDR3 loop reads CASPVGSDYTF. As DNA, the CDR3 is TGTGCCAGTCCTGTCGGATCTGACTACACCTTC.

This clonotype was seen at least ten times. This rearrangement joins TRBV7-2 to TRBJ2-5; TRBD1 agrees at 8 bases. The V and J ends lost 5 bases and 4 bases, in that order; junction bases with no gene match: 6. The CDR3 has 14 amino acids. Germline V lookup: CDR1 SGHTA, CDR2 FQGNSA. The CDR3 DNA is TGTGCCAGCAGCCACGGACAGGGACGAGAGACCCAGTACTTC. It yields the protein CASSHGQGRETQYF.

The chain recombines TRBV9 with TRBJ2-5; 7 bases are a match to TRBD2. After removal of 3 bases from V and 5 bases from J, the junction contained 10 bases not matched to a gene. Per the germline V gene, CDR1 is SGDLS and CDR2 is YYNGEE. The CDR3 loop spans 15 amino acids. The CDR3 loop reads CASSEGGTGIETQYF. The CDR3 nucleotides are TGTGCCAGCAGCGAGGGAGGGACGGGGATTGAGACCCAGTACTTC.

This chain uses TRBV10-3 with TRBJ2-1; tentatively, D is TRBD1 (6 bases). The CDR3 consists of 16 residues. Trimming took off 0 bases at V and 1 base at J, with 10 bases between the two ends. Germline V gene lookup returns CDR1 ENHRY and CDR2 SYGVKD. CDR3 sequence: CAISESGAVSYNEQFF. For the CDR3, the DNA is TGTGCCATCAGTGAGTCGGGGGCAGTTTCCTACAATGAGCAGTTCTTC.